This T cell receptor beta chain was captured in a study of metastatic and nonmetastatic thyroid tumors. Across the whole study: Both malignant and benign thyroid patients supplied peripheral blood and tumor or nodule tissue samples, across which the repertoires of these patients were then compared.

Under the authors' procedure: A classifier for distant metastasis in papillary thyroid cancer was constructed using CDR3 differences observed across clinicopathological groups. TCRdb redid the clone calls on the PCR reads using MiXCR. Here the V and J calls rest on TCRdb's processing, not on the authors' analysis. This table holds some 33,000 clones, about 15% found once. Turning to this clone: Its target is not known.

Study-wide results and limits: It was reportedly found that TCR beta diversity was significantly higher in malignant thyroid tumors than in benign nodules, a difference seen in both blood and tumor samples.

V gave up 0 bases and J gave up 6 bases; unmatched junction bases: 4. This CDR3 contains 16 residues. Ahead of thyroid surgery, no patient had received treatment of any kind. Material for sequencing was blood. This TCR was recovered from a male donor with papillary thyroid cancer or a benign thyroid nodule (not recorded which). Some clones in this sample may be carry-over from other donors' samples. The J gene is TRBJ2-1, the V gene TRBV12-3 or TRBV12-4, with 11 nucleotides matching TRBD1. CDR3 coding DNA: TGTGCCAGCAGTTTAGCGGGGGGGACAGGGGGCAATGAGCAGTTCTTC. Protein product: CASSLAGGTGGNEQFF.